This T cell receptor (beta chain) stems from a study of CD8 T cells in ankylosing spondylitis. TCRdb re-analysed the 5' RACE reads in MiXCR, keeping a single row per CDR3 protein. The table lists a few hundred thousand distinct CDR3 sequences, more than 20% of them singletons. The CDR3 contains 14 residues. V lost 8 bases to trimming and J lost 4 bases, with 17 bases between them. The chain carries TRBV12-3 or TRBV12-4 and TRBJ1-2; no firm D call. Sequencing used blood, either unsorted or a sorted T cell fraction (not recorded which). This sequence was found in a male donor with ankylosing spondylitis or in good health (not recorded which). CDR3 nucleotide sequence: TGTGCCAGCGGACCCGAACGGGAGACCTATGGCTACACCTTC. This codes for CASGPERETYGYTF.